The clone carrying this T cell receptor (beta chain) was observed a few times. These data originate in a study of T-cell memory formation after mild COVID-19. Unmatched junction bases numbered 9, after V lost 2 bases and J lost 7 bases. The CDR3 totals 15 residues. The V gene's germline CDR1 is LNHNV and CDR2 YYDKDF (reference sequence). TCRdb re-called the 5' RACE reads with MiXCR, one entry per CDR3 protein. Altogether 250,000 to 300,000 distinct CDR3 sequences are present, about 16% being singletons, with the ten largest covering 22%. The chain employs TRBV15 and TRBJ2-7, with TRBD1 matching 9 bases. This clonotype was obtained from a man between 18 and 29 years old who had mild COVID-19 (a few samples of this study predate the infection). Cell type and time point are not known. The sample was PBMCs or a T cell subset sorted from them (not recorded which). The CDR3: CATSRPGQGLGEQYF. In DNA form, the CDR3 reads TGTGCCACCAGCAGACCCGGACAGGGGTTAGGAGAGCAGTACTTC.